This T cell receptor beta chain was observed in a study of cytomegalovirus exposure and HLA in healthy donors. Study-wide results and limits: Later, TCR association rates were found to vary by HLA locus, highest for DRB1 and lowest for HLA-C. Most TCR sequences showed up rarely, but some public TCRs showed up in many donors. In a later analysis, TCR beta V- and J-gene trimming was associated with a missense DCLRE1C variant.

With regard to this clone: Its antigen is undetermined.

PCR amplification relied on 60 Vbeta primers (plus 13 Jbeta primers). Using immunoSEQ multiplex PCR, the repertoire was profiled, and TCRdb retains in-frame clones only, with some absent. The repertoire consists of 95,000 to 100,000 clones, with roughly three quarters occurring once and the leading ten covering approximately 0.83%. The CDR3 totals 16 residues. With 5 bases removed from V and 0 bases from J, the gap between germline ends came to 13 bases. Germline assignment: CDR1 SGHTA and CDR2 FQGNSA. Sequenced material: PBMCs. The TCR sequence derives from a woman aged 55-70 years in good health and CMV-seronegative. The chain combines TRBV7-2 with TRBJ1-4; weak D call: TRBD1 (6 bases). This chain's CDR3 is CASSPGHVSTNEKLFF. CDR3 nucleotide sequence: TGTGCCAGCAGCCCGGGACATGTTTCAACTAATGAAAAACTGTTTTTT.